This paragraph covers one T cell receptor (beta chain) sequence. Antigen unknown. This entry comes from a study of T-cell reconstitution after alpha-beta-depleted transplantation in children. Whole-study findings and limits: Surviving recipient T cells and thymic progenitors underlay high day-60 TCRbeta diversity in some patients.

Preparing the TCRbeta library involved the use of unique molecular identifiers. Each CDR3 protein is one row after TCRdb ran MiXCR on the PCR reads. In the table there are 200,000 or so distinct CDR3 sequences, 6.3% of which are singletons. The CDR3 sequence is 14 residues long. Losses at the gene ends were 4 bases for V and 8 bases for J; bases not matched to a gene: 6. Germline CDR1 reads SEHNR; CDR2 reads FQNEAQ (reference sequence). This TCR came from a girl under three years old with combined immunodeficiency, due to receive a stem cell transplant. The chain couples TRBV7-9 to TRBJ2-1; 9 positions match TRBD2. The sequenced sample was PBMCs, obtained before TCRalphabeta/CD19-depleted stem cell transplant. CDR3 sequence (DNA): TGTGCCAGCAGCTACTTAGCGGGAGCCGATGAGCAGTTCTTC. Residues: CASSYLAGADEQFF.